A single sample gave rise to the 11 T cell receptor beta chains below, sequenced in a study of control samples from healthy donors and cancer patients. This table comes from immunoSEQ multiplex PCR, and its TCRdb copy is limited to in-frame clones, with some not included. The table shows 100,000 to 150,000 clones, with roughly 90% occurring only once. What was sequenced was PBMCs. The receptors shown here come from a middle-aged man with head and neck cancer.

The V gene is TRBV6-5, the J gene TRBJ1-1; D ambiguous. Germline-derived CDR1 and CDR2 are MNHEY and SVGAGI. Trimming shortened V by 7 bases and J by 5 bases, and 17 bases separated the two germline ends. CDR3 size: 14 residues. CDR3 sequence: CASNRPGVYTEAFF. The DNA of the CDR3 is TGTGCCAGCAACCGCCCCGGGGTCTATACTGAAGCTTTCTTT.

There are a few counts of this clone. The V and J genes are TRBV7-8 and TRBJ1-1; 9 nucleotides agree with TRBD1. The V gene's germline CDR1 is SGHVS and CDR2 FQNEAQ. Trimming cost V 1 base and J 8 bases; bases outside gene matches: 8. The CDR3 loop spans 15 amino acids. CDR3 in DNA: TGTGCCAGCAGCTTAGAGGGCCGGGACAGGGCAGAAGCTTTCTTT. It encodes CASSLEGRDRAEAFF.

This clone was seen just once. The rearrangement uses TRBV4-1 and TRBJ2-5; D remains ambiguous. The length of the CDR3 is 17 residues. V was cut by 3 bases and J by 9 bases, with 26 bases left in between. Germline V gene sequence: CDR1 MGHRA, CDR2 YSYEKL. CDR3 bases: TGCGCCAGCAGCCATGATAACGGACCCTCGGTTAACGAGGCCCAGTACTTC. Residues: CASSHDNGPSVNEAQYF.

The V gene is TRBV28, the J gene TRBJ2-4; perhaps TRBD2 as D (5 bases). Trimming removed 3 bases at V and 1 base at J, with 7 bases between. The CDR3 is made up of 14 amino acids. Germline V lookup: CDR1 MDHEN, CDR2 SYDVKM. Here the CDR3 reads CASSLREAKNIQYF. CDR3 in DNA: TGTGCCAGCAGTTTGAGGGAGGCCAAAAACATTCAGTACTTC. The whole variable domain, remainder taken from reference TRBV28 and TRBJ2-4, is DVKVTQSSRYLVKRTGEKVFLECVQDMDHENMFWYRQDPGLGLRLIYFSYDVKMKEKGDIPEGYSVSREKKERFSLILESASTNQTSMYLCASSLREAKNIQYFGAGTRLSVL.

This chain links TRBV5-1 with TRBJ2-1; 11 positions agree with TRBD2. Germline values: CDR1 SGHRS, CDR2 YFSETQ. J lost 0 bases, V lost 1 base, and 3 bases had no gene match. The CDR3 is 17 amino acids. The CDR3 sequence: CASSLLGTSGSYNEQFF. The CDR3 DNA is TGCGCCAGCAGCTTGCTCGGGACTAGCGGCTCCTACAATGAGCAGTTCTTC.

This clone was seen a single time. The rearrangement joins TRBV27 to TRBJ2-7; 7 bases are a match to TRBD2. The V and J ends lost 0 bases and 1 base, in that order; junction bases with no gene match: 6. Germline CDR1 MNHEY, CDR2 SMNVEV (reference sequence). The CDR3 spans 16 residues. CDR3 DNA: TGTGCCAGCAGTTTATCGTTCCTAGCGGCTTCCTACGAGCAGTACTTC. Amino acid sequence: CASSLSFLAASYEQYF.

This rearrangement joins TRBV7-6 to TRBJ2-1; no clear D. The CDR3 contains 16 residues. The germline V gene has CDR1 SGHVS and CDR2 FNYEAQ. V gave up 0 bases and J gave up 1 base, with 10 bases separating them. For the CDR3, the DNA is TGTGCCAGCAGCTTAGCGGCGCCCCGATCCTACAATGAGCAGTTCTTC. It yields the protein CASSLAAPRSYNEQFF. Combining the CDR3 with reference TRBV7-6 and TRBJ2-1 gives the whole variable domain GAGVSQSPRYKVTKRGQDVALRCDPISGHVSLYWYRQALGQGPEFLTYFNYEAQQDKSGLPNDRFSAERPEGSISTLTIQRTEQRDSAMYRCASSLAAPRSYNEQFFGPGTRLTVL.

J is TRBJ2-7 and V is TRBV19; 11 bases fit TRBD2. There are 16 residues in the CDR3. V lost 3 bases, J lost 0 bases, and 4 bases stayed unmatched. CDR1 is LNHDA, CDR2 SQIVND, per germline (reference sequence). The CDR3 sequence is CASSIQGTSGSYEQYF. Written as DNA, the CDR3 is TGTGCCAGTAGTATTCAGGGGACTAGCGGCTCCTACGAGCAGTACTTC.

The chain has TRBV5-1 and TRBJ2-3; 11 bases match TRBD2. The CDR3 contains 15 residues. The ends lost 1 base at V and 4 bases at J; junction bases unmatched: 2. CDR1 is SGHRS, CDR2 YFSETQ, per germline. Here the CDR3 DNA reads TGCGCCAGCAGCTTGTCGACTAGCGGGGCAGATACGCAGTATTTT. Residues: CASSLSTSGADTQYF. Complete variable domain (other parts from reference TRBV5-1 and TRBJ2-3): KAGVTQTPRYLIKTRGQQVTLSCSPISGHRSVSWYQQTPGQGLQFLFEYFSETQRNKGNFPGRFSGRQFSNSRSEMNVSTLELGDSALYLCASSLSTSGADTQYFGPGTRLTVL.

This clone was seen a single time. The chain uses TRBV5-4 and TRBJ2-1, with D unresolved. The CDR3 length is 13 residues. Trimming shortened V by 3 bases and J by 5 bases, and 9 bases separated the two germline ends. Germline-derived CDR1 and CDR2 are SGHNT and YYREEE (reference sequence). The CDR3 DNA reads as TGTGCCAGCAGCTCAGCGCTCCACAATGAGCAGTTCTTC. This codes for CASSSALHNEQFF.

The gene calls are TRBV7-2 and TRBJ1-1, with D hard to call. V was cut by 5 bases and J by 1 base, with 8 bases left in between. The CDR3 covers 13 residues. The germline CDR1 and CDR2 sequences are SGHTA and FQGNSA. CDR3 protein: CASSATENTEAFF. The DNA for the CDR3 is TGTGCCAGCAGCGCCACAGAGAACACTGAAGCTTTCTTT.